Shown below are 29 T cell receptor beta chains from a single sample sequenced in a study of cytomegalovirus exposure and HLA in healthy donors. The PCR employed 60 Vbeta primers together with 13 Jbeta primers. Generated by immunoSEQ multiplex PCR, the TCRdb table keeps only in-frame clones and is missing some. The sample shows just over 150,000 clones, around 84% of them seen only once. Sample: PBMCs. Receptors were obtained from a man aged 18 to 29 in good health and CMV-seropositive.

This chain links TRBV6-5 with TRBJ2-2; 12 bases fit TRBD2. The CDR3 spans 15 residues. The germline V gene has CDR1 MNHEY and CDR2 SVGAGI. Trimming at V came to 7 bases and at J to 5 bases, leaving 5 bases not matched to a gene. The CDR3 region has the DNA TGTGCCAGCACTAGCGGGGGGGCGTATACCGGGGAGCTGTTTTTT. Protein product: CASTSGGAYTGELFF.

As for this clone: Other nucleotide sequences in the sample specify the same CDR3. The V and J genes are TRBV7-9 and TRBJ1-2; a possible D gene is TRBD1 (5 bases). V was pared by 1 base and J by 4 bases, with 7 bases between. CDR1 and CDR2 (germline): SEHNR, FQNEAQ (reference sequence). The CDR3 has 13 amino acids. CDR3 amino acids: CASSLGQGYGYTF. DNA for the CDR3: TGTGCCAGCAGCTTAGGGCAGGGCTATGGCTACACCTTC. Using reference TRBV7-9 and TRBJ1-2 for the parts outside the CDR3, the full variable domain is DTGVSQNPRHKITKRGQNVTFRCDPISEHNRLYWYRQTLGQGPEFLTYFQNEAQLEKSRLLSDRFSAERPKGSFSTLEIQRTEQGDSAMYLCASSLGQGYGYTFGSGTRLTVV.

V and J are TRBV9 and TRBJ2-7; possible D gene TRBD1, 5 bases. Trimming took 2 bases from V and 6 from J, leaving 12 bases between them. Per germline, CDR1 SGDLS and CDR2 YYNGEE. This CDR3 region has 13 residues. Written as DNA, the CDR3 is TGTGCCAGCAGCGTCGCTCAGGGTTCCGAGCAGTACTTC. This sequence encodes CASSVAQGSEQYF.

The V call is TRBV11-3, the J call TRBJ2-2; 9 nucleotides match TRBD2. The CDR3 loop spans 15 amino acids. V gave up 5 bases and J gave up 5 bases; unmatched junction bases: 6. Germline CDR1 reads SGHNT; CDR2 reads YENEEA. CDR3 residues: CASSPRGGLTGELFF. CDR3 coding DNA: TGTGCCAGCAGCCCGCGGGGGGGCTTAACCGGGGAGCTGTTTTTT.

Only a few counts were recorded for this clone. V usage is TRBV6-5 and J usage is TRBJ1-2; 7 nucleotides line up with TRBD1. The CDR3 is made up of 12 amino acids. Trimming removed 5 bases from V and 8 bases from J; junction bases left unmatched: 5. The germline CDR1 and CDR2 sequences are MNHEY and SVGAGI. The CDR3 nucleotides are TGTGCCAGCAGTGCGCAGGGGGGAGGCTACACCTTC. Residues: CASSAQGGGYTF.

The chain employs TRBV7-2 and TRBJ1-1; a possible D gene is TRBD1 (6 bases). From germline, CDR1 is SGHTA and CDR2 FQGNSA. Trimming removed 5 bases from V and 11 bases from J, with 21 bases in between. This CDR3 comprises 14 residues. The CDR3 DNA follows: TGTGCCAGCAGCCCACCACAGGGTCCAGGATCTGCTTTCTTT. As protein: CASSPPQGPGSAFF.

The rearrangement uses TRBV5-6 and TRBJ2-7; tentative D call: TRBD2 (5 bases). Germline V gene lookup returns CDR1 SGHDT and CDR2 YYEEEE. V was clipped by 0 bases and J by 3 bases, with 13 bases between them. This CDR3 has 15 amino acids. This chain's CDR3 is CASSLGLSEGYEQYF. The CDR3 region has the DNA TGTGCCAGCAGCTTGGGTCTCTCAGAGGGCTACGAGCAGTACTTC.

V is TRBV19 and J is TRBJ1-1, with 8 bases matching TRBD1. V lost 5 bases to trimming and J lost 1 base; unmatched junction nucleotides: 3. The CDR3 extends over 14 amino acids. The germline V gene has CDR1 LNHDA and CDR2 SQIVND (reference sequence). In DNA form, the CDR3 reads TGTGCCAGTAGTTTGGGACAGGCGAACACTGAAGCTTTCTTT. Protein: CASSLGQANTEAFF.

The chain recombines TRBV7-2 with TRBJ1-1, with D possibly being TRBD1 (5 bases). From germline, CDR1 is SGHTA and CDR2 FQGNSA. Trimming pared 3 bases from V and 0 bases from J, leaving 14 bases between. The CDR3 sequence is 16 residues long. This chain's CDR3 is CASSFGGGPMNTEAFF. CDR3 coding DNA: TGTGCCAGCAGCTTTGGGGGAGGGCCAATGAACACTGAAGCTTTCTTT.

The chain couples TRBV6-1 to TRBJ2-2; D possibly corresponds to TRBD1 (6 bases). Germline CDR1 and CDR2: MNHNS and SASEGT. The CDR3 extends over 16 amino acids. Between the trimmed V and J ends, which lost 3 bases and 8 bases, there was a span of 19 bases. The CDR3 nucleotides read TGTGCCAGCAGTGATGGTATGGGGACACTTCTTGGGGAGCTGTTTTTT. Its protein product is CASSDGMGTLLGELFF.

The V gene is TRBV21-1, the J gene TRBJ2-7; the D call in the table, TRBD1, was not verified against the DNA. TRBV21-1 constitutes a pseudogene. The CDR3 runs 17 residues. The CDR3 spells CASSKARDRGGAYEQYF. As DNA, the CDR3 is TGTGCCAGCAGCAAAGCGCGGGACAGGGGGGGTGCCTACGAGCAGTACTTC.

The chain joins TRBV25-1 to TRBJ2-1, with D tentatively TRBD1 (5 bases). This CDR3 region has 14 residues. Trimming removed 7 bases at V and 7 bases at J, with 17 bases between. Germline V gene sequence: CDR1 MGHDK, CDR2 SYGVNS. The CDR3 DNA sequence: TGTGCCAGCATGGGGATATCAGGGCTGAATGAGCAGTTCTTC. Protein: CASMGISGLNEQFF.

This clone has just a few counts. The J gene is TRBJ1-1, the V gene TRBV11-1; 9 bases map to TRBD1. In germline, CDR1 is SGHAT, CDR2 FQDESV (reference sequence). With 5 bases clipped from V and 5 bases from J, the junction kept 6 bases outside the gene matches. This CDR3 spans 14 amino acids. The CDR3 sequence: CASSLTQGATEAFF. In DNA, the CDR3 is TGTGCCAGCAGCCTTACACAGGGGGCAACTGAAGCTTTCTTT.

The genes are TRBV7-9 and TRBJ1-1; unclear D gene. The V gene lost 5 bases and the J gene lost 4 bases, with 11 bases spanning the gap. The CDR3 is 13 residues long. Looked up from germline, CDR1 is SEHNR and CDR2 is FQNEAQ (reference sequence). The CDR3 is CASSRGEGTEAFF. CDR3 in DNA: TGTGCCAGCAGCCGTGGGGAGGGCACTGAAGCTTTCTTT.

The rearrangement uses TRBV7-2 and TRBJ1-1; no clear D gene. This CDR3 has 13 residues. Germline loops: CDR1 SGHTA, CDR2 FQGNSA. V was shortened by 2 bases and J by 6 bases, with 10 bases between the two germline ends. DNA of the CDR3: TGTGCCAGCAGCTTATCTCCAGTGGCTGAAGCTTTCTTT. Its translation: CASSLSPVAEAFF.

The chain links TRBV7-2 to TRBJ1-4; TRBD1 is a possible D gene (6 bases). The CDR3 extends over 15 amino acids. The V gene's germline CDR1 is SGHTA and CDR2 FQGNSA. V lost 3 bases and J lost 6, with 14 bases in between. The CDR3 spells CASSLGTLRYEKLFF. CDR3 DNA sequence: TGTGCCAGCAGCTTGGGGACACTCCGGTATGAAAAACTGTTTTTT.

DNA for the CDR3: TGTGCCACCAGCCCCGACAGGGCGTCCTACGAGCAGTACTTC. Translation: CATSPDRASYEQYF. V usage is TRBV15 and J usage is TRBJ2-7, with TRBD1 matching over 7 bases. Germline-derived CDR1 and CDR2 are LNHNV and YYDKDF (reference sequence). The ends lost 5 bases at V and 1 base at J; junction bases unmatched: 5. The CDR3 contains 14 residues.

This sequence joins TRBV7-9 and TRBJ2-2; 8 bases line up with TRBD2. The CDR3 spans 19 residues. Per the germline V gene, CDR1 is SEHNR and CDR2 is FQNEAQ (reference sequence). V shed 3 bases, J shed 8 bases, and the junction held 20 bases outside the gene matches. The CDR3: CASSFTYVAGGASGGELFF. CDR3 sequence (DNA): TGTGCCAGCAGCTTCACCTACGTAGCCGGGGGGGCCAGCGGAGGGGAGCTGTTTTTT.

This clone was detected once. The rearrangement joins TRBV6-6 to TRBJ2-5; D is undetermined. The CDR3 is made up of 14 amino acids. V shed 6 bases and J shed 1 base, with 12 bases lying between them. Per the germline V gene, CDR1 is MNHNY and CDR2 is SVGAGI (reference sequence). The CDR3: CASRARQVQETQYF. CDR3 nucleotides: TGTGCCAGCAGAGCTCGGCAGGTCCAAGAGACCCAGTACTTC.

The chain employs TRBV4-1 and TRBJ2-7, with D perhaps matching TRBD2 (6 bases). The CDR3 consists of 15 residues. The V gene's germline CDR1 is MGHRA and CDR2 YSYEKL. The ends were cut back, 4 bases at V and 7 bases at J, with 20 bases in the middle. The CDR3 bases are TGCGCCAGCAGCCTTACTTCGGGACTGGGAATGGAGCAGTACTTC. Protein product: CASSLTSGLGMEQYF.

This rearrangement joins TRBV6-6 to TRBJ2-5; no clear D. Germline V gene data show CDR1 as MNHNY and CDR2 as SVGAGI (reference sequence). The CDR3 has 14 amino acids. V was pared by 0 bases and J by 0 bases, with 5 bases between. CDR3 in amino acids: CASSYSRNQETQYF. The CDR3, as DNA: TGTGCCAGCAGTTACTCCAGGAACCAAGAGACCCAGTACTTC.

CDR3 nucleotides: TGTGCCACCAGCAGAGATGGCGGCCAGCCAGAGAGGACCCAGTACTTC. Amino acid sequence: CATSRDGGQPERTQYF. The V call is TRBV15, the J call TRBJ2-5, with D unclear. CDR1 is LNHNV and CDR2 is YYDKDF in the germline V gene (reference sequence). This CDR3 is built from 16 residues. Deletions cut 0 bases from V and 7 bases from J, with 18 bases between. Complete variable domain (other parts from reference TRBV15 and TRBJ2-5): DAMVIQNPRYQVTQFGKPVTLSCSQTLNHNVMYWYQQKSSQAPKLLFHYYDKDFNNEADTPDNFQSRRPNTSFCFLDIRSPGLGDTAMYLCATSRDGGQPERTQYFGPGTRLLVL.

CDR3 residues: CASSSPGGNTEAFF. CDR3 nucleotides: TGTGCCAGCAGTTCCCCGGGGGGGAACACTGAAGCTTTCTTT. The chain uses TRBV5-6 and TRBJ1-1, with D tentatively TRBD1 (5 bases). Germline lookup yields CDR1 SGHDT and CDR2 YYEEEE. Trimming cost V 5 bases and J 1 base, with 12 bases left between them. The CDR3 contains 14 residues.

This clone was found once. The rearrangement uses TRBV5-1 and TRBJ2-3; 8 bases agree with TRBD2. From germline, CDR1 is SGHRS and CDR2 YFSETQ. CDR3 length equals 18 residues. V dropped 0 bases and J dropped 2; count of bases not matched to a gene: 11. The CDR3 nucleotides read TGCGCCAGCAGCTTGGTCCGGGGGAGCGGGGGTACCACAGATACGCAGTATTTT. Translation gives CASSLVRGSGGTTDTQYF.

The V gene is TRBV14, the J gene TRBJ2-1; 8 bases agree with TRBD2. There are 14 residues in the CDR3. Germline V gives CDR1 SGHDN, CDR2 FVKESK. V gave up 4 bases and J gave up 8 bases; unmatched junction bases: 7. The CDR3 here is CASSPYGGADEQFF. As DNA, the CDR3 is TGTGCCAGCAGCCCCTACGGGGGGGCAGATGAGCAGTTCTTC.

The gene calls are TRBV11-2 and TRBJ1-3, with a tentative D call TRBD1 (6 bases). V was shortened by 5 bases and J by 2 bases, with 13 bases between the two germline ends. The CDR3 runs to 15 residues. Germline assignment: CDR1 SGHAT and CDR2 FQNNGV. CDR3 loop: CASSPGVGPGNTIYF. CDR3 nucleotide sequence: TGTGCCAGCAGCCCAGGGGTGGGACCTGGAAACACCATATATTTT. Variable domain in full (rest from reference TRBV11-2 and TRBJ1-3): EAGVAQSPRYKIIEKRQSVAFWCNPISGHATLYWYQQILGQGPKLLIQFQNNGVVDDSQLPKDRFSAERLKGVDSTLKIQPAKLEDSAVYLCASSPGVGPGNTIYFGEGSWLTVV.

This chain links TRBV11-3 with TRBJ2-7; TRBD1 aligns across 9 bases. The J segment lost 3 bases and the V segment lost 6 bases, leaving 6 bases of the junction unmatched. This CDR3 region has 14 residues. The germline V gene has CDR1 SGHNT and CDR2 YENEEA. CDR3 nucleotide sequence: TGTGCCAGCAGTTTCGGACAGGGGTACTACGAGCAGTACTTC. It is translated as CASSFGQGYYEQYF.

The DNA of the CDR3 is TGTGCCAGCAGCGATCCTAGAACGGGGGGGCCGGATGAGCAGTTCTTC. Protein sequence: CASSDPRTGGPDEQFF. The chain recombines TRBV9 with TRBJ2-1; TRBD2 matches 8 bases. The V gene's germline CDR1 is SGDLS and CDR2 YYNGEE. The V gene end was trimmed by 3 bases and the J gene end by 8 bases; junction bases not matched to a gene: 13. The CDR3 covers 16 residues.

This clone was seen more than once but under ten times. The chain joins TRBV5-1 to TRBJ1-1, with a weak D call TRBD1 (6 bases). CDR3 length: 14 amino acids. The V and J ends lost 5 bases and 1 base respectively, with 12 bases between them. Germline loops: CDR1 SGHRS, CDR2 YFSETQ. This chain's CDR3 is CASSKDRENTEAFF. CDR3 bases: TGCGCCAGCAGTAAGGACAGAGAGAACACTGAAGCTTTCTTT.